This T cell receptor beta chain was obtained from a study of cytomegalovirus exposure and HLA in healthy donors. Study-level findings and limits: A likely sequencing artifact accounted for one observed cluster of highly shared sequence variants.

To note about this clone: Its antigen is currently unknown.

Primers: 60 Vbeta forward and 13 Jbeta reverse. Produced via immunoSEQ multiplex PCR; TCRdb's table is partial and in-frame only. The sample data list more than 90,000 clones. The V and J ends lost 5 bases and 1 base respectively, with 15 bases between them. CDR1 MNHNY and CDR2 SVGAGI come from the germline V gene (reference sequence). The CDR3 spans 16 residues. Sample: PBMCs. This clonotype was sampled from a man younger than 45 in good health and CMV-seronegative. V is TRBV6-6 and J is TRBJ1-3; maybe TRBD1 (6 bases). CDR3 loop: CASSDWTAWSGNTIYF. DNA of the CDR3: TGTGCCAGCAGTGACTGGACAGCCTGGTCTGGAAACACCATATATTTT.